This TCR beta chain originates from a study of blood T cell repertoires in COVID-19. Across the study: The United States, Italy and Spain were the sources of the acute and convalescent COVID-19 samples. From T cells, B-cell-depleted T cells, or PBMCs came the material, which was cDNA or gDNA.

Sequencing was performed with immunoSEQ multiplex PCR; in TCRdb, only in-frame clones are kept and a portion is missing. The profile shows about 220,000 clones, approximately 90% of them singletons. The Seattle site enrolled patients during active infection and followed them longitudinally. The CDR3 contains 16 residues. Per germline, CDR1 MDHEN and CDR2 SYDVKM. V shed 5 bases, J shed 0 bases, and the junction held 7 bases outside the gene matches. The TCR was taken from a woman aged 50 to 60 with COVID-19, enrolled during active disease. Specimen: peripheral blood. This chain uses TRBV28 with TRBJ2-4; 7 nucleotides match TRBD2. CDR3 in DNA: TGTGCCAGCAGTCCGGGACTAATTCTAGCCAAAAACATTCAGTACTTC. It yields the protein CASSPGLILAKNIQYF.